This entry is about one TCR beta chain. Its matching antigen is unknown. Germline CDR1 reads ENHRY; CDR2 reads SYGVKD. V was pared by 6 bases and J by 0 bases, with 12 bases between. The CDR3 loop spans 14 amino acids. No donor had fewer than one pre-ART PBMC sample or fewer than two post-ART PBMC samples. Sequencing relied on immunoSEQ assay v3.0, run at survey level. Sequencing was performed with immunoSEQ multiplex PCR; in TCRdb, only in-frame clones are kept and a portion is missing. The sample shows around 23,000 clones, roughly 79% of them seen only once. The sample comes from a study of long-term antiretroviral therapy in people with HIV. Study-level findings and limits: ART-treated samples gained diversity yet remained below transplant donor controls.

The chain has TRBV10-3 and TRBJ2-7; D is undetermined. Material: unsorted PBMCs, obtained at the start of antiretroviral therapy, before treatment. The origin of this receptor is a woman aged 18-29 years with HIV. CDR3: CAISATGSSYEQYF. DNA of the CDR3: TGTGCCATCAGCGCGACGGGTAGCTCCTACGAGCAGTACTTC.